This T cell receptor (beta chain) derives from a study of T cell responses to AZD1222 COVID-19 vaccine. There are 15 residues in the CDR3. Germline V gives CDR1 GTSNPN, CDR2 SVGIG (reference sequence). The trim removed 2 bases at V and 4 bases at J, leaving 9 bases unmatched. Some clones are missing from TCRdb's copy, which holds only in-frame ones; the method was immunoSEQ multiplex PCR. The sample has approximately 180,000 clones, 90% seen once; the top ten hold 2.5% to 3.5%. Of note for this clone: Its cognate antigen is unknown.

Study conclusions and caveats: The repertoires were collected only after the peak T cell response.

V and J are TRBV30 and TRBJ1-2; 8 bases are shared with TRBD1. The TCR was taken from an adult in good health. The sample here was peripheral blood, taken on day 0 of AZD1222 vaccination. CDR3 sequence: CAWSRNRGEGYGYTF. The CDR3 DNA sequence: TGTGCCTGGAGTAGGAACAGGGGGGAGGGCTATGGCTACACCTTC.